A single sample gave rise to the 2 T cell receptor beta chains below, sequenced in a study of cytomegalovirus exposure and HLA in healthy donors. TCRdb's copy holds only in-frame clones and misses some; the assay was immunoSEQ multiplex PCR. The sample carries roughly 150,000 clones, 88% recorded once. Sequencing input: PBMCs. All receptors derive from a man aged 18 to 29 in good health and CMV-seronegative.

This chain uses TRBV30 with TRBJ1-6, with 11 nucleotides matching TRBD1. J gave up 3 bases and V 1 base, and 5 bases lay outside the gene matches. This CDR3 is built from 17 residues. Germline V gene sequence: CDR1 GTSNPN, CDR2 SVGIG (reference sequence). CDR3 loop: CAWSGRTGGIYNSPLHF. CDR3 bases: TGTGCCTGGAGTGGGAGGACAGGGGGCATCTATAATTCACCCCTCCACTTT.

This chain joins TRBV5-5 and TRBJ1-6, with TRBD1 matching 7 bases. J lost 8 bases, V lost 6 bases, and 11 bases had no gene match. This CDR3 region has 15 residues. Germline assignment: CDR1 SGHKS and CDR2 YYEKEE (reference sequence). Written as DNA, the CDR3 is TGTGCCAGCAACCAACCCGGGACAGTGGATTCACCCCTCCACTTT. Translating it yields CASNQPGTVDSPLHF.